The present TCR beta chain was sequenced within a study of T cells after yellow fever vaccination. Whole-study findings and limits: When the response was secondary, it was weaker but reached its peak faster, day 5 versus 15.

TCRdb analysed the 5' RACE reads with MiXCR anew, one entry per CDR3 protein. The sample lists 300,000 to 400,000 distinct CDR3 sequences; approximately 6% were seen once. This CDR3 is built from 13 residues. Per germline, CDR1 SGHVS and CDR2 FNYEAQ. V lost 1 base to trimming and J lost 2 bases, with 6 bases between them. This clonotype was seen a handful of times. The antigen remains unidentified. The chain has TRBV7-6 and TRBJ2-7; D call uncertain. Sequenced here: PBMCs, sampled 5 days after the yellow fever booster vaccination. The TCR originated in a man aged 25-45 years who received the YFV17D yellow fever vaccine. CDR3 bases: TGTGCCAGCAGCTTAGACGAACCCTACGAGCAGTACTTC. Amino acids: CASSLDEPYEQYF.